This record looks at one TCR beta chain sequence and its context. Its target is unknown. The sample belongs to a study of immune heterogeneity within non-small cell lung tumors. Study background: There were a handful of squamous cell carcinomas, approximately nine non-squamous carcinomas and 1 tumor not otherwise specified.

Per sample, roughly 600 ng of bulk tumor genomic DNA was the template used. During surgery, each primary tumor gave multiple biopsies spaced as far apart as possible. Enrolled patients presented with newly diagnosed, previously untreated non-small cell lung cancer and underwent curative surgery. The donor pool consisted of newly diagnosed non-small cell lung cancer patients who were having surgery with curative intent. Multiplex PCR with 32 V and 13 J primers amplified TCR beta CDR3. TCRdb passed the multiplex PCR reads through MiXCR, listing each CDR3 protein once. This sample yields roughly 12,000 distinct CDR3 sequences, of which about 22% are seen a single time; around 4.3% belongs to the top ten. Study-level findings and limits: Each patient's tumor sites shared recurring identical dominant CDR3 beta clonotypes, and individual sites also carried their own high-frequency clones.

Sequenced material: lung tumor tissue. This clonotype originated in a man aged 55 to 69 with non-small cell lung cancer.

Written as DNA, the CDR3 is TGTGCCAGCAGCCTCAGGGGTTCACCCCTCCACTTT. This codes for CASSLRGSPLHF. The V and J genes are TRBV6-1 and TRBJ1-6, with D possibly matching TRBD1 (6 bases). The germline V gene encodes CDR1 MNHNS and CDR2 SASEGT. This CDR3 has 12 amino acids. Deletions cut 6 bases from V and 9 bases from J, with 9 bases between.